This is a list of T cell receptor beta chains from one sample in a study of OX40 agonist ivuxolimab in advanced cancers. The assay was immunoSEQ multiplex PCR, and TCRdb's table has in-frame clones only and misses some. Of approximately 70,000 clones listed, over 65% were seen once; the top ten hold under 6.5%. This specimen was CD4+ or CD8+ T cells sorted from blood, taken in a trial of the OX40 agonist ivuxolimab. All receptors come from an adult with an advanced solid tumor such as melanoma, head and neck, liver or kidney cancer. The CDR3 runs from the conserved cysteine through the conserved F or W. The D gene is left open where the match is weak. Part of the rows lack a size; the others show once, few, many or a class for expanded clones.

v_call	d_call	j_call	clone_size	cdr3_length	cdr3_nt	cdr3_aa
TRBV30	-	TRBJ2-7	-	14	TGTGCCTGGAGCACAGGCTCAGGGGCCTACGAGCAGTACTTC	CAWSTGSGAYEQYF
TRBV7-2	TRBD1	TRBJ1-1	-	13	TGTGCCAGCAGGGACAGGGGTGACACTGAAGCTTTCTTT	CASRDRGDTEAFF
TRBV7-9	TRBD1	TRBJ2-5	-	15	TGTGCCAGCAGCTCCATGGACAGGGGTTGGGAGACCCAGTACTTC	CASSSMDRGWETQYF
TRBV5-6	-	TRBJ2-2	few	12	TGTGCCAGCAGGAAACGTACCGGGGAGCTGTTTTTT	CASRKRTGELFF
TRBV5-6	TRBD1	TRBJ2-3	-	17	TGTGCCAGCAGCTTGCAGGGGGCGCAGATTCGTACAGATACGCAGTATTTT	CASSLQGAQIRTDTQYF
TRBV5-1	-	TRBJ1-1	-	16	TGCGCCAGCAGCTTGGATTGGGGCAGGATGAACACTGAAGCTTTCTTT	CASSLDWGRMNTEAFF
TRBV9	-	TRBJ2-1	-	14	TGTGCCAGCAGCGTAGACGGGACTTACAATGAGCAGTTCTTC	CASSVDGTYNEQFF
TRBV7-8	-	TRBJ2-7	once	15	TGTGCCAGCAGCTCAGACTACCAGGGCCGCTACGAGCAGTACTTC	CASSSDYQGRYEQYF
TRBV2	TRBD1	TRBJ2-2	-	13	TGTGCCAGCCGGGACAGGGACACCGGGGAGCTGTTTTTT	CASRDRDTGELFF
TRBV14	-	TRBJ1-1	few	13	TGTGCCAGCAGCCCAATATGGAACACTGAAGCTTTCTTT	CASSPIWNTEAFF
TRBV19	TRBD1	TRBJ2-1	-	17	TGTGCCAGTAGTCCAAGAAGGGGACAGGGCGGTAAGGATGAGCAGTTCTTC	CASSPRRGQGGKDEQFF
TRBV6-5	TRBD1	TRBJ2-7	-	14	TGTGCCAGCAGTCCGACAGGGGGCCGCTACGAGCAGTACTTC	CASSPTGGRYEQYF
TRBV19	-	TRBJ1-2	-	16	TGTGCCAGTAGTATAGGTTTTAGCAGCCCCGGTGATGGCTACACCTTC	CASSIGFSSPGDGYTF
TRBV5-6	-	TRBJ2-5	-	13	TGTGCCAGCAGCACCGGACCTCAGGAGACCCAGTACTTC	CASSTGPQETQYF
TRBV28	TRBD1	TRBJ1-1	-	12	TGTGCCAGTAGACAGGGGAACACTGAAGCTTTCTTT	CASRQGNTEAFF
TRBV6-5	-	TRBJ2-7	-	14	TGTGCCAGCAGCCTATCTACAGGGAATGGCGAGCAGTACTTC	CASSLSTGNGEQYF
TRBV7-9	-	TRBJ2-7	-	14	TGTGCCAGCAGCTTAAAAGTGAGCCCCTACGAGCAGTACTTC	CASSLKVSPYEQYF
TRBV4-1	TRBD1	TRBJ1-4	-	16	TGCGCCAGCAGCCCGGGACAGGGAAGAACTAATGAAAAACTGTTTTTT	CASSPGQGRTNEKLFF
TRBV19	TRBD1	TRBJ2-5	-	13	TGTGCCAGTTCGGGACAGACGGGCGAGACCCAGTACTTC	CASSGQTGETQYF
TRBV5-5	TRBD1	TRBJ1-1	-	14	TGTGCCAGCAGTTATGACAGGGGGTACACTGAAGCTTTCTTT	CASSYDRGYTEAFF
TRBV9	TRBD1	TRBJ1-4	once	16	TGTGCCAGCAGCGAGCGGACAGGGGACGTCAATGAAAAACTGTTTTTT	CASSERTGDVNEKLFF
TRBV23-1	-	TRBJ1-4	-	12	TGCGCCAGCACCCGAGGAGGGGAAAAACTGTTTTTT	CASTRGGEKLFF
TRBV5-1	-	TRBJ1-2	-	13	TGCGCCAGCAGCTTGACGGCAGGACGTGGCTACACCTTC	CASSLTAGRGYTF
TRBV11-2	TRBD1	TRBJ2-5	-	11	TGTGCCAGCAGCCCGTCGACAGGGCAGTACTTC	CASSPSTGQYF
TRBV18	-	TRBJ2-7	-	15	TGTGCCAGCTCACCCCCGCTCGGCAGCTCCTACGAGCAGTACTTC	CASSPPLGSSYEQYF
TRBV4-3	-	TRBJ2-6	-	14	TGCGCCAGCAGCCAAGGGGTCTGGGCCAACGTCCTGACTTTC	CASSQGVWANVLTF
TRBV7-2	TRBD1	TRBJ1-4	-	14	TGTGCCAGCAGCTTGACAGGGGCCAACGAAAAACTGTTTTTT	CASSLTGANEKLFF
TRBV7-2	-	TRBJ1-2	few	12	TGTGCCAGCAGCTTCCAGGGCTATGGCTACACCTTC	CASSFQGYGYTF
TRBV7-9	-	TRBJ2-2	few	13	TGTGCCAGCAGGGACCACAACACCGGGGAGCTGTTTTTT	CASRDHNTGELFF
TRBV18	-	TRBJ2-2	-	14	TGTGCCGGGGGTCACCTCACGAACACCGGGGAGCTGTTTTTT	CAGGHLTNTGELFF
TRBV29-1	-	TRBJ2-1	-	15	TGCAGCGTTGAAGAGGTGGGACGGGAGTTGGGTGAGCAGTTCTTC	CSVEEVGRELGEQFF
TRBV27	-	TRBJ2-3	-	14	TGTGCCAGCAGTTTCCGGGACGAAACAGATACGCAGTATTTT	CASSFRDETDTQYF
TRBV9	TRBD1	TRBJ1-2	-	15	TGTGCCAGCAGCGCTCCGACAGGGGTTCGGGATGGCTACACCTTC	CASSAPTGVRDGYTF
TRBV10-3	-	TRBJ1-3	-	17	TGTGCCATCAGAAAACCCTCAGGAGGGTCCTCTGGAAACACCATATATTTT	CAIRKPSGGSSGNTIYF
TRBV5-4	TRBD1	TRBJ2-4	-	16	TGTGCCAGCAGCCCCGGACAGGGAAGGTCCAAAAACATTCAGTACTTC	CASSPGQGRSKNIQYF
TRBV7-3	-	TRBJ2-3	-	16	TGTGCCAGCAGCTTACAGGGCTGGGGGAGCACAGATACGCAGTATTTT	CASSLQGWGSTDTQYF
TRBV30	-	TRBJ1-3	-	14	TGTGCCTCCGCTATGGGGTACTCTGGAAACACCATATATTTT	CASAMGYSGNTIYF